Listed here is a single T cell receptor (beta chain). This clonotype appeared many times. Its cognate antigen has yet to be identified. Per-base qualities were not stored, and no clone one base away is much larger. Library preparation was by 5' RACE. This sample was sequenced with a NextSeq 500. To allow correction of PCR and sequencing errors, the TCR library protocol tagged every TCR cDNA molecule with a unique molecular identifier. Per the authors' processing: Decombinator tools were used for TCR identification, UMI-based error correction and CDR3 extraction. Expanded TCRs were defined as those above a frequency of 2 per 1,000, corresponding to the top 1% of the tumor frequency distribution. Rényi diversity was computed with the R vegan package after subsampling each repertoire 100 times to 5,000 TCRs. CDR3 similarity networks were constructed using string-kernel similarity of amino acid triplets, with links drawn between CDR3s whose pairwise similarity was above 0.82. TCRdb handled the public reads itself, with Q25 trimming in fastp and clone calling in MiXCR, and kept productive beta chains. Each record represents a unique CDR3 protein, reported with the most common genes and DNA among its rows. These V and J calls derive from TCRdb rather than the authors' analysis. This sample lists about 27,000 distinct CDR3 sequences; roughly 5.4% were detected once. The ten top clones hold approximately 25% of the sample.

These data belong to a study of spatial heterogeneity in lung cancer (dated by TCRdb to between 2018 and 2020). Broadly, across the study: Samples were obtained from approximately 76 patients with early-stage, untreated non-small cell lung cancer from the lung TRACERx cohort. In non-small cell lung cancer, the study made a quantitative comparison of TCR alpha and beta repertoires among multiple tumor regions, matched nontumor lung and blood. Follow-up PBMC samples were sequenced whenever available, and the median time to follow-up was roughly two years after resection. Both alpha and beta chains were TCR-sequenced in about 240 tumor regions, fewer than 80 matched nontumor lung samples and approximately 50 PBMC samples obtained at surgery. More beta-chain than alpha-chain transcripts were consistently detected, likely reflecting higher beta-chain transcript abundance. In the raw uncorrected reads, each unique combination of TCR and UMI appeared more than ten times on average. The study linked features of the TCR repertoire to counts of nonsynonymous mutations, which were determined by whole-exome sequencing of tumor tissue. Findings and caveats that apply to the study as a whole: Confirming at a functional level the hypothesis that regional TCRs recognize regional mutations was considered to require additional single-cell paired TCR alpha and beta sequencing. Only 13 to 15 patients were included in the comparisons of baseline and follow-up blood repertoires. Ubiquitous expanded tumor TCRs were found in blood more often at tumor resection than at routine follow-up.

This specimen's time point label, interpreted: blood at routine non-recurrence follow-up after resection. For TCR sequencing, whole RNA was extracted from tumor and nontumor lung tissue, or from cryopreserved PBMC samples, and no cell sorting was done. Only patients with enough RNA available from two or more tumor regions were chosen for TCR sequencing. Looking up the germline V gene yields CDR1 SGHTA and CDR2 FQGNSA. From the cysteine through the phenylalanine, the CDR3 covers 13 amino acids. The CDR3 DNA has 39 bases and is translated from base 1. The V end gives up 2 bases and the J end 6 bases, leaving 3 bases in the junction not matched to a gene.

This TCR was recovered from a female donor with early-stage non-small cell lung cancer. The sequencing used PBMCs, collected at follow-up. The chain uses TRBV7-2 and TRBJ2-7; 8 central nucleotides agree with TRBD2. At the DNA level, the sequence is TGTGCCAGCAGCTTAATAGCGGGAAGCGAGCAGTACTTC. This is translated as CASSLIAGSEQYF.